This entry concerns a single TCR beta chain. Measured with immunoSEQ multiplex PCR; TCRdb has only the in-frame clones, and not every one. The sample records over 20,000 clones, 70% to 90% being singletons. This entry belongs to a study of T cell changes during pregnancy in multiple sclerosis. This sequence was found in a female donor with multiple sclerosis, enrolled in a pregnancy study. Sequencing used CD8+ T cells from peripheral blood mononuclear cells, obtained before pregnancy.

The CDR3 DNA is TGTGCCAGCAGACAATCCGGTGGGACAGGGGGCCTGTGGCAAGAGACCCAGTACTTC. This translates into CASRQSGGTGGLWQETQYF. The chain links TRBV27 to TRBJ2-5; 12 positions match TRBD1. There are 19 residues in the CDR3. Unmatched junction bases numbered 16, after V lost 6 bases and J lost 2 bases. CDR1 MNHEY and CDR2 SMNVEV come from the germline V gene (reference sequence).